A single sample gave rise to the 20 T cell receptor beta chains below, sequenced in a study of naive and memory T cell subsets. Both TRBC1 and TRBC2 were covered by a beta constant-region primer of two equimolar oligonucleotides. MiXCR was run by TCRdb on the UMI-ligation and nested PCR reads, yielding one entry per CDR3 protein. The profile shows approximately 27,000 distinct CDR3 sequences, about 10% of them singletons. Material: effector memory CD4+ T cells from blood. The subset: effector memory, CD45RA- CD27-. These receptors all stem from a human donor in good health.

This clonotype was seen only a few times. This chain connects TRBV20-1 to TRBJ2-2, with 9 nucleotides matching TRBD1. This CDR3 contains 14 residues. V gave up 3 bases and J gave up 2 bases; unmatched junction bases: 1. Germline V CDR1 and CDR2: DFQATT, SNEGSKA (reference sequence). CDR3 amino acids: CSARGQGNTGELFF. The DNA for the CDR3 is TGCAGTGCTAGGGGACAGGGTAACACCGGGGAGCTGTTTTTT.

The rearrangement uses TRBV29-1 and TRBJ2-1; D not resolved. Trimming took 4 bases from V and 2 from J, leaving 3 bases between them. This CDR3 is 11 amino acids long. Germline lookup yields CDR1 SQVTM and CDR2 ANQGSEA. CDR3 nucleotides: TGCAGCGTTGTGCCCTACAATGAGCAGTTCTTC. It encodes CSVVPYNEQFF.

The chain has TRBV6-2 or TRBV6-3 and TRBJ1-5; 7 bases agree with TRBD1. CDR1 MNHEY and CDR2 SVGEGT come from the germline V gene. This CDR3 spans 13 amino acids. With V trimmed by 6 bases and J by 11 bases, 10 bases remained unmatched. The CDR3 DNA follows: TGTGCCAGCAGATCCACAGGGGTCGGGGCCCAGCATTTT. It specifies CASRSTGVGAQHF.

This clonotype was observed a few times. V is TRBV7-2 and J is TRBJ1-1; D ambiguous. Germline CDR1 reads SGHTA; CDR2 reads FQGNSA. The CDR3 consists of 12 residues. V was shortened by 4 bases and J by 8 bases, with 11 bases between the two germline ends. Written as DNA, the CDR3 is TGTGCCAGCAGCTCCTTTGGGGTCGAAGCTTTCTTT. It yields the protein CASSSFGVEAFF.

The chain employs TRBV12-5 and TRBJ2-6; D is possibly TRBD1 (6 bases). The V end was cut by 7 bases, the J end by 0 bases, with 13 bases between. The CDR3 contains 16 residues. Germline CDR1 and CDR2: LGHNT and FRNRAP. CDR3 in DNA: TGTGCTAGTGCTGGGGGCAGGGCCTCTGGGGCCAACGTCCTGACTTTC. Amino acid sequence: CASAGGRASGANVLTF.

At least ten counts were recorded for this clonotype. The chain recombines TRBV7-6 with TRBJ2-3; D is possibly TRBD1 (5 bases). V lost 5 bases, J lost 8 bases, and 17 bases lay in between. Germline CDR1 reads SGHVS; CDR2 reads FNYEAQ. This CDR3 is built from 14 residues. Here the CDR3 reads CASSPTVVAVTQYF. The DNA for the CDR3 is TGTGCCAGCAGCCCGACAGTTGTCGCAGTTACGCAGTATTTT.

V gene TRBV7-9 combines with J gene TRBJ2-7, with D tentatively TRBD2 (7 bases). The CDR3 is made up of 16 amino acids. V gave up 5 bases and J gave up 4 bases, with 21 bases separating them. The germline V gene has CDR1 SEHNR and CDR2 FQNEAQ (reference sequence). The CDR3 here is CASSPGRGRLVYEQYF. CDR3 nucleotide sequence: TGTGCCAGCAGCCCGGGGCGGGGGCGCCTTGTTTACGAGCAGTACTTC. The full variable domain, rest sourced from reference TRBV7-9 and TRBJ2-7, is DTGVSQNPRHKITKRGQNVTFRCDPISEHNRLYWYRQTLGQGPEFLTYFQNEAQLEKSRLLSDRFSAERPKGSFSTLEIQRTEQGDSAMYLCASSPGRGRLVYEQYFGPGTRLTVT.

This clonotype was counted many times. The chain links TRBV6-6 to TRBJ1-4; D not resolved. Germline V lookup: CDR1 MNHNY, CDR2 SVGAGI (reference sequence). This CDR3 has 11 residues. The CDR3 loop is CATYFGEKLFF. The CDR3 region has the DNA TGTGCTACCTACTTCGGCGAAAAACTGTTTTTT.

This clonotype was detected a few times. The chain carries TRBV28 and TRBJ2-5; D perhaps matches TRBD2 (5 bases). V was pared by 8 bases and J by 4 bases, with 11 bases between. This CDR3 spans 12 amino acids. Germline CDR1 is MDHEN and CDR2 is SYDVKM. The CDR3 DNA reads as TGTGCCAGCGGCGTGGGAGTAGAGACCCAGTACTTC. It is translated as CASGVGVETQYF.

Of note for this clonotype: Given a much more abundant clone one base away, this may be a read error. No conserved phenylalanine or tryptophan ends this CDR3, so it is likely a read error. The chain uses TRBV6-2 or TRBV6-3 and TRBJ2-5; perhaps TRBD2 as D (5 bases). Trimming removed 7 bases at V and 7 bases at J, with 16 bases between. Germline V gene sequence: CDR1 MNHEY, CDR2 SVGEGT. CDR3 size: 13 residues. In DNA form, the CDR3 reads TGTGCCAGCACGGGCGGGCCTTGGGGGACCCAGTACTCC. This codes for CASTGGPWGTQYS.

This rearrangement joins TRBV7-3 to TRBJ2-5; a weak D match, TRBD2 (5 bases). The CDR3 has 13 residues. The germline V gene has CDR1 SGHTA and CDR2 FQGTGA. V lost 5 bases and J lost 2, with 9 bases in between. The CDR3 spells CASSEGMQETQYF. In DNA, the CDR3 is TGTGCCAGCAGCGAGGGTATGCAAGAGACCCAGTACTTC.

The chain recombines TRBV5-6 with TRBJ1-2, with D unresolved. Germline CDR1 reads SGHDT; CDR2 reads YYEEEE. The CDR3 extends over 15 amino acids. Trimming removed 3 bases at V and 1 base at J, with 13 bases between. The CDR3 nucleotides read TGTGCCAGCAGCTCCCTCCAGAGTCTTAACTATGGCTACACCTTC. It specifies CASSSLQSLNYGYTF.

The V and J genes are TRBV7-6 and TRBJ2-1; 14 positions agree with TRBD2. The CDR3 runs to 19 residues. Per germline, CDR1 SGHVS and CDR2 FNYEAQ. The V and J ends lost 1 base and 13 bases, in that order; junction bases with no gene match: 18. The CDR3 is CASSLDPPGLAGARQEQFF. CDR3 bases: TGTGCCAGCAGCTTAGACCCTCCGGGACTAGCGGGAGCACGCCAGGAACAGTTCTTC.

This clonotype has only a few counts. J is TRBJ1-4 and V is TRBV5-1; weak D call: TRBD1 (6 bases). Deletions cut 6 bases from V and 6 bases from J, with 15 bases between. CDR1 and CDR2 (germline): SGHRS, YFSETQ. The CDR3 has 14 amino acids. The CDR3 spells CASTPGRGDEKLFF. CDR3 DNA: TGCGCCAGCACCCCGGGCAGGGGAGATGAAAAACTGTTTTTT.

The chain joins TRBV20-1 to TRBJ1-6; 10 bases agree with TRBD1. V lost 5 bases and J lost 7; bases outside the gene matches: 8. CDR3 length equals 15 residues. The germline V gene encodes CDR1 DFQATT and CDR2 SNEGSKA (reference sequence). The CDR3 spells CSAPTGGAVNSPLHF. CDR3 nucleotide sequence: TGCAGTGCTCCGACAGGGGGCGCCGTGAATTCACCCCTCCACTTT.

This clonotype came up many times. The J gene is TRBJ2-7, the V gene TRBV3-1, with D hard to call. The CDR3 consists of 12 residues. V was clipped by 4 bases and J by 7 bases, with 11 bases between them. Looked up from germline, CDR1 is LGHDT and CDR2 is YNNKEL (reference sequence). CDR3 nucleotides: TGTGCCAGCAGCCGGGCCAAATGGGAGCAGTACTTC. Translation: CASSRAKWEQYF.

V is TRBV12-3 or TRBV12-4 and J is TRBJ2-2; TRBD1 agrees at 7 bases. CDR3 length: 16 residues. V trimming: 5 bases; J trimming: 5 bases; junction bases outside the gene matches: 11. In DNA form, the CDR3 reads TGTGCCAGCAGTGGGGAGACAGGGTTGACGACCGGGGAGCTGTTTTTT. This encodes CASSGETGLTTGELFF.

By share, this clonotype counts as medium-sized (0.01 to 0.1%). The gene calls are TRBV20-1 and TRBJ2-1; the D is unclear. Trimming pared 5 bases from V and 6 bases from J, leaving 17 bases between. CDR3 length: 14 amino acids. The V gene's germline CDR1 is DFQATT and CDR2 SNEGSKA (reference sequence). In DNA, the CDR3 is TGCAGTGCTTCCACAAGGTTTGTGAGCAATGAGCAGTTCTTC. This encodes CSASTRFVSNEQFF.

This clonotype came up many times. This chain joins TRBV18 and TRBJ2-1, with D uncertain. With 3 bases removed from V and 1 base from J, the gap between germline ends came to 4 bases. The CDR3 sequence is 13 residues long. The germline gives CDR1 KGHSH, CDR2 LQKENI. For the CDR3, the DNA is TGTGCCAGCTCACCCCAGTCCTACAATGAGCAGTTCTTC. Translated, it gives CASSPQSYNEQFF.

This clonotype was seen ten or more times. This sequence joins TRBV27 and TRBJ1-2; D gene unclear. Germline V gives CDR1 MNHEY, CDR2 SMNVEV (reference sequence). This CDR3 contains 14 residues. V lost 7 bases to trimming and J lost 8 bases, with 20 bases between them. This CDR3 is CASKGGGSASGYTF. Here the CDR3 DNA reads TGTGCCAGCAAGGGAGGAGGGTCTGCAAGCGGCTACACCTTC.